The 30 T cell receptor beta chains listed next were all sequenced from one sample in a study of CD8 T cells in ankylosing spondylitis. Which antigens these TCRs recognize remains unknown. Study-wide results and limits: What appeared characteristic of ankylosing spondylitis blood was a TCR beta motif of several highly homologous variants.

TCRdb recomputed calls from the 5' RACE reads with MiXCR, one row per CDR3 protein. The repertoire holds under 950,000 distinct CDR3 sequences, with about 20% as singletons. The material sequenced was blood, either unsorted or a sorted T cell fraction (not recorded which). The receptors shown here come from a male donor with ankylosing spondylitis.

The chain uses TRBV19 and TRBJ1-6; 7 bases match TRBD1. The CDR3 runs to 15 residues. V was pared by 7 bases and J by 5 bases, with 8 bases of the junction left unmatched. From germline, CDR1 is LNHDA and CDR2 SQIVND (reference sequence). CDR3: CASNRGSGNNSPLHF. The CDR3 bases are TGTGCCAGTAACAGGGGCTCGGGAAATAATTCACCCCTCCACTTT. Using reference TRBV19 and TRBJ1-6 for the parts outside the CDR3, the full variable domain is DGGITQSPKYLFRKEGQNVTLSCEQNLNHDAMYWYRQDPGQGLRLIYYSQIVNDFQKGDIAEGYSVSREKKESFPLTVTSAQKNPTAFYLCASNRGSGNNSPLHFGNGTRLTVT.

The gene calls are TRBV7-7 and TRBJ2-2; 12 nucleotides align to TRBD1. With V trimmed by 4 bases and J by 10 bases, 4 bases remained unmatched. The germline gives CDR1 SSHAT, CDR2 FNYEAQ (reference sequence). There are 14 residues in the CDR3. CDR3 loop: CASSSGTGGTELFF. Written as DNA, the CDR3 is TGTGCCAGCAGCTCCGGGACAGGGGGCACGGAGCTGTTTTTT.

The chain joins TRBV6-5 to TRBJ1-1; D ambiguous. V shed 1 base and J shed 1 base, with 4 bases lying between them. The germline V gene has CDR1 MNHEY and CDR2 SVGAGI. The CDR3 extends over 13 amino acids. CDR3: CASSYLANTEAFF. The CDR3 DNA reads as TGTGCCAGCAGTTACTTAGCGAACACTGAAGCTTTCTTT.

The chain carries TRBV12-3 or TRBV12-4 and TRBJ2-7, with D possibly TRBD1 on 5 matching bases. This CDR3 comprises 13 residues. Trimming took off 7 bases at V and 0 bases at J, with 10 bases between the two ends. For the CDR3, the DNA is TGTGCCAGCAAAGATGACAGCTCCTACGAGCAGTACTTC. Translation: CASKDDSSYEQYF.

The CDR3 reads CASSLVGQGDEQYF. The CDR3 DNA follows: TGCGCCAGCAGCTTGGTCGGACAGGGGGACGAGCAGTACTTC. This rearrangement joins TRBV5-1 to TRBJ2-7; 10 positions match TRBD1. The CDR3 covers 14 residues. Germline V CDR1 and CDR2: SGHRS, YFSETQ. V gave up 0 bases and J gave up 5 bases; unmatched junction bases: 2.

The V gene is TRBV6-1, the J gene TRBJ2-7; D possibly corresponds to TRBD2 (6 bases). The V gene's germline CDR1 is MNHNS and CDR2 SASEGT. This CDR3 comprises 15 residues. Trimming took 4 bases from V and 4 from J, leaving 17 bases between them. As DNA, the CDR3 is TGTGCCAGCAGTGCTCAAAAGGTGGGAGGTTACGAGCAGTACTTC. The encoded protein is CASSAQKVGGYEQYF.

V is TRBV5-1 and J is TRBJ2-7, with D maybe TRBD2 (5 bases). The CDR3 spans 12 residues. Germline loops: CDR1 SGHRS, CDR2 YFSETQ. CDR3 in amino acids: CARRGPSYEQYF. CDR3 coding DNA: TGCGCAAGACGGGGTCCTTCCTACGAGCAGTACTTC. The complete variable domain, with remaining parts taken from reference TRBV5-1 and TRBJ2-7, reads KAGVTQTPRYLIKTRGQQVTLSCSPISGHRSVSWYQQTPGQGLQFLFEYFSETQRNKGNFPGRFSGRQFSNSRSEMNVSTLELGDSALYLCARRGPSYEQYFGPGTRLTVT.

V is TRBV11-2 and J is TRBJ1-2, with D possibly being TRBD1 (6 bases). From germline, CDR1 is SGHAT and CDR2 FQNNGV. This CDR3 has 15 amino acids. The V gene lost 0 bases and the J gene lost 3 bases, with 11 bases spanning the gap. CDR3 sequence reads: CASSLEGAKDYGYTF. The CDR3 nucleotides are TGTGCCAGCAGCTTAGAGGGGGCGAAGGACTATGGCTACACCTTC.

This clonotype was found many times. The gene calls are TRBV20-1 and TRBJ2-1; 9 bases align to TRBD2. From germline, CDR1 is DFQATT and CDR2 SNEGSKA (reference sequence). The V and J ends lost 0 bases and 12 bases, in that order; junction bases with no gene match: 18. The CDR3 extends over 17 amino acids. The CDR3 sequence: CSARDPSGGLLTPAQFF. The CDR3 nucleotides read TGCAGTGCTAGAGATCCCAGCGGGGGGCTATTAACGCCGGCGCAGTTCTTC.

The rearrangement joins TRBV5-1 to TRBJ2-5; possibly TRBD2 for D (5 bases). Germline CDR1 SGHRS, CDR2 YFSETQ. The V end was cut by 2 bases, the J end by 1 base, with 9 bases between. This CDR3 comprises 14 residues. The CDR3 is CASSFGVFQETQYF. The CDR3 DNA reads as TGCGCCAGCAGCTTCGGGGTGTTCCAAGAGACCCAGTACTTC.

In its sample, this clonotype was seen a few times. The CDR3 sequence is CASSKQGGINQPQHF. DNA for the CDR3: TGTGCCAGCAGCAAACAGGGGGGTATCAATCAGCCCCAGCATTTT. The genes are TRBV6-1 and TRBJ1-5, with TRBD1 matching 8 bases. The germline V gene has CDR1 MNHNS and CDR2 SASEGT. This CDR3 is built from 15 residues. V was clipped by 6 bases and J by 3 bases; unmatched bases: 7.

This clonotype appeared a few times. The chain uses TRBV9 and TRBJ2-7; D possibly corresponds to TRBD2 (6 bases). Germline V gene data show CDR1 as SGDLS and CDR2 as YYNGEE. Trimming removed 3 bases from V and 0 bases from J, with 13 bases in between. There are 15 residues in the CDR3. CDR3 nucleotide sequence: TGTGCCAGCAGCGGGGACCGGGACTTCTCCTACGAGCAGTACTTC. Translation gives CASSGDRDFSYEQYF.

The gene calls are TRBV5-1 and TRBJ2-2; D not certain. The germline V and J ends were trimmed by 4 bases and 7 bases, with 11 bases remaining between them. Germline V gives CDR1 SGHRS, CDR2 YFSETQ. CDR3 length: 13 residues. CDR3 residues: CASSLGTFGELFF. In DNA form, the CDR3 reads TGCGCCAGCAGCCTAGGTACTTTCGGGGAGCTGTTTTTT.

This chain joins TRBV12-3 or TRBV12-4 and TRBJ2-1; D not resolved. The V end lost 1 base, the J end lost 9 bases, and 16 bases lay between the germline ends. The CDR3 runs to 15 residues. The CDR3 bases are TGTGCCAGCAGTTTAGATCTTGGGCCGGGCGGTGAGCAGTTCTTC. This sequence encodes CASSLDLGPGGEQFF.

A single count supports this clonotype. The chain uses TRBV20-1 and TRBJ1-6; D ambiguous. CDR3 length: 13 residues. With 3 bases removed from V and 5 bases from J, the gap between germline ends came to 8 bases. The germline CDR1 and CDR2 sequences are DFQATT and SNEGSKA (reference sequence). The CDR3 DNA reads TGCAGTGCTAGTAGCGGGAATAATTCACCCCTCCACTTT. Its translation: CSASSGNNSPLHF.

This clonotype was recorded at least ten times. DNA for the CDR3: TGTGCCAGCAGTGCGGGACAGGGGAGAGGCTACACCTTC. It yields the protein CASSAGQGRGYTF. This chain uses TRBV6-1 with TRBJ1-2; 10 positions match TRBD1. CDR3 length: 13 residues. With 4 bases clipped from V and 8 bases from J, the junction kept 4 bases outside the gene matches. Germline V CDR1 and CDR2: MNHNS, SASEGT.

Only a few counts were recorded for this clonotype. The chain joins TRBV12-3 or TRBV12-4 to TRBJ2-2, with TRBD2 matching over 8 bases. After removal of 6 bases from V and 1 base from J, the junction contained 10 bases not matched to a gene. The CDR3 covers 17 residues. The CDR3 bases are TGTGCCAGCAGGGTGCGGGGGGCTCGACTGAACACCGGGGAGCTGTTTTTT. Amino acid sequence: CASRVRGARLNTGELFF.

The J gene is TRBJ2-1, the V gene TRBV28; tentatively, D is TRBD2 (6 bases). Germline CDR1 is MDHEN and CDR2 is SYDVKM. Trimming pared 5 bases from V and 0 bases from J, leaving 20 bases between. The CDR3 sequence is 18 residues long. This chain's CDR3 is CASSLPPRGGSSYNEQFF. In nucleotides, the CDR3 is TGTGCCAGCAGTCTCCCTCCCCGTGGGGGGAGCTCCTACAATGAGCAGTTCTTC.

This clonotype was detected many times. The J gene is TRBJ2-3, the V gene TRBV20-1; 12 bases line up with TRBD2. This CDR3 is 18 amino acids long. Germline CDR1 reads DFQATT; CDR2 reads SNEGSKA (reference sequence). Trimming cost V 4 bases and J 6 bases; bases outside gene matches: 17. CDR3: CSAKTSGGARGFLDTQYF. Written as DNA, the CDR3 is TGCAGTGCTAAGACTAGCGGGGGCGCCAGGGGATTCCTTGATACGCAGTATTTT.

This clonotype was counted between two and nine times. This sequence joins TRBV10-3 and TRBJ1-3; D is unresolved. Trimming pared 6 bases from V and 0 bases from J, leaving 12 bases between. The germline gives CDR1 ENHRY, CDR2 SYGVKD. CDR3 length equals 15 residues. CDR3 nucleotide sequence: TGTGCCATCAGCGACACGGGAGGCTCTGGAAACACCATATATTTT. Its translation is CAISDTGGSGNTIYF.

This clonotype was seen at least ten times. The chain has TRBV7-2 and TRBJ2-3; tentatively, D is TRBD2 (5 bases). V was pared by 0 bases and J by 3 bases, with 19 bases between. The CDR3 consists of 18 residues. Germline V CDR1 and CDR2: SGHTA, FQGNSA. The CDR3 is CASSLAGFSGISTDTQYF. CDR3 coding DNA: TGTGCCAGCAGCTTAGCGGGGTTTTCCGGGATTTCTACAGATACGCAGTATTTT.

The chain couples TRBV9 to TRBJ1-1, with 9 bases matching TRBD1. V lost 3 bases to trimming and J lost 9 bases; unmatched junction nucleotides: 6. This CDR3 contains 13 residues. Looked up from germline, CDR1 is SGDLS and CDR2 is YYNGEE. CDR3 DNA: TGTGCCAGCAGCGCAGGGACAGGGAGTAAAGCTTTCTTT. This encodes CASSAGTGSKAFF.

This chain links TRBV7-9 with TRBJ2-1, with D uncertain. Germline CDR1 SEHNR, CDR2 FQNEAQ (reference sequence). The CDR3 is made up of 16 amino acids. With 4 bases removed from V and 1 base from J, the gap between germline ends came to 14 bases. The CDR3 region is CASSSFLRRSYNEQFF. Here the CDR3 DNA reads TGTGCCAGCAGCTCGTTCCTGCGGCGTTCCTACAATGAGCAGTTCTTC.

This clonotype showed up just a few times. V gene TRBV7-6 combines with J gene TRBJ1-1; D unresolved. The CDR3 is 14 residues long. Germline V gene data show CDR1 as SGHVS and CDR2 as FNYEAQ. With 5 bases removed from V and 5 bases from J, the gap between germline ends came to 15 bases. CDR3 coding DNA: TGTGCCAGCAGCCCTGCGGTCGAAGGGACTGAAGCTTTCTTT. As protein: CASSPAVEGTEAFF.

This clonotype was counted only a few times. The rearrangement joins TRBV5-6 to TRBJ2-5; possible D gene TRBD1, 6 bases. The CDR3 consists of 17 residues. Germline lookup yields CDR1 SGHDT and CDR2 YYEEEE. Between the trimmed V and J ends, which lost 4 bases and 4 bases, there was a span of 23 bases. The CDR3 DNA follows: TGTGCCAGCAGCCAAGACACAGGGCCCGGAGCCGGAGAGACCCAGTACTTC. It is translated as CASSQDTGPGAGETQYF.

The genes are TRBV5-1 and TRBJ2-3; D is unclear. Between the trimmed V and J ends, which lost 1 base and 4 bases, there was a span of 7 bases. The CDR3 covers 13 residues. Germline assignment: CDR1 SGHRS and CDR2 YFSETQ. The CDR3 sequence: CASSLYPADTQYF. CDR3 in DNA: TGCGCCAGCAGCTTGTACCCAGCAGATACGCAGTATTTT.

This chain links TRBV7-9 with TRBJ2-3; D ambiguous. CDR3 length: 15 residues. The germline V gene has CDR1 SEHNR and CDR2 FQNEAQ (reference sequence). V lost 4 bases, J lost 1 base, and 12 bases lay in between. In DNA form, the CDR3 reads TGTGCCAGCAGCTCTGTAAAAAGAGGCACAGATACGCAGTATTTT. Translated, it gives CASSSVKRGTDTQYF. Filled out from reference TRBV7-9 and TRBJ2-3, the complete variable domain reads DTGVSQNPRHKITKRGQNVTFRCDPISEHNRLYWYRQTLGQGPEFLTYFQNEAQLEKSRLLSDRFSAERPKGSFSTLEIQRTEQGDSAMYLCASSSVKRGTDTQYFGPGTRLTVL.

DNA for the CDR3: TGCAGTGCCAATAACCCCCAAACTAGCGTCGACAATGAGCAGTTCTTC. Encoded protein: CSANNPQTSVDNEQFF. The gene calls are TRBV20-1 and TRBJ2-1; 7 bases map to TRBD2. The CDR3 totals 16 residues. Germline V CDR1 and CDR2: DFQATT, SNEGSKA (reference sequence). With 6 bases clipped from V and 5 bases from J, the junction kept 16 bases outside the gene matches.

This clonotype was found a few times. This chain links TRBV29-1 with TRBJ1-1; D gene ambiguous. The germline V gene has CDR1 SQVTM and CDR2 ANQGSEA. The CDR3 has 13 amino acids. Trimming took 0 bases from V and 13 from J, leaving 18 bases between them. The CDR3 is CSVEDLTSQAFFF. CDR3 DNA sequence: TGCAGCGTTGAAGATCTTACCAGCCAAGCTTTTTTCTTT.

This clonotype was seen more than once but under ten times. The chain is built from TRBV15 and TRBJ1-1; TRBD1 is a possible D gene (6 bases). The CDR3 loop spans 14 amino acids. Trimming removed 0 bases from V and 3 bases from J, with 8 bases in between. Germline V lookup: CDR1 LNHNV, CDR2 YYDKDF (reference sequence). CDR3: CATSRDKGDTEAFF. In DNA, the CDR3 is TGTGCCACCAGCAGAGATAAGGGGGACACTGAAGCTTTCTTT.